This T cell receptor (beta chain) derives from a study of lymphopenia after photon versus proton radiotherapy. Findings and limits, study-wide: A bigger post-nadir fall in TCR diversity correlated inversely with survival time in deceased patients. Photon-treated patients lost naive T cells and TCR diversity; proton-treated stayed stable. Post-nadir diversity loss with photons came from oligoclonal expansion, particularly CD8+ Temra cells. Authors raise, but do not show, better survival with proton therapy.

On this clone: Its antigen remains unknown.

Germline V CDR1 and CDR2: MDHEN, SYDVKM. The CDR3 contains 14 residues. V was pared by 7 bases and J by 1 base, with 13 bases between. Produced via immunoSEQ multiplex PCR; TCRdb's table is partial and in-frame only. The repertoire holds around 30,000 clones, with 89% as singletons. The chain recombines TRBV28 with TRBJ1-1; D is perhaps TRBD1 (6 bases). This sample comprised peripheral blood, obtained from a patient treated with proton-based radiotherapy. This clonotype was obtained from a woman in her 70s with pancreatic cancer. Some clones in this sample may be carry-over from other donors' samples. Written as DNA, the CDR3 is TGTGCCAGCACAAACAGGGCCGGGAACACTGAAGCTTTCTTT. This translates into CASTNRAGNTEAFF.